What follows are 25 T cell receptor beta chains derived from one specimen sequenced in a study of memory CD4+ T cells and cytomegalovirus serostatus. Sequencing was performed with immunoSEQ multiplex PCR; in TCRdb, only in-frame clones are kept and a portion is missing. The table has 30,000 to 40,000 clones, about 75% seen once. Single viable CD3+CD4+CD8-CD45RO+ cells were sorted as the memory CD4+ T cells. Specimen: memory CD4+ T cells from blood. Every receptor here comes from an adult in good health and CMV-seronegative. Some clones in this sample may be carry-over from other donors' samples.

The V gene is TRBV2, the J gene TRBJ2-2; weak D call: TRBD1 (5 bases). V was cut by 5 bases and J by 6 bases, with 13 bases left in between. Per germline, CDR1 SNHLY and CDR2 FYNNEI. This CDR3 has 14 residues. CDR3 DNA sequence: TGTGCCAGCAGTATGCAACAGGACCCCGGGGAGCTGTTTTTT. Its protein is CASSMQQDPGELFF.

The chain is built from TRBV6-5 and TRBJ2-2, with 7 bases fitting TRBD1. This CDR3 is 13 amino acids long. After removal of 7 bases from V and 5 bases from J, the junction contained 4 bases not matched to a gene. Germline V gene sequence: CDR1 MNHEY, CDR2 SVGAGI. The CDR3 loop reads CASTEQGTGELFF. The CDR3 nucleotides are TGTGCCAGCACCGAACAGGGGACCGGGGAGCTGTTTTTT.

The table lists this clone with a few counts. The chain has TRBV5-1 and TRBJ2-3; the match to TRBD2 covers 15 bases. J lost 4 bases, V lost 4 bases, and 4 bases had no gene match. The CDR3 loop spans 16 amino acids. CDR1 and CDR2 from the germline V gene are SGHRS and YFSETQ. The CDR3 DNA reads as TGCGCCAGCAGCGCCGGACTAGCGGGGGGGGCAGATACGCAGTATTTT. Encoded protein: CASSAGLAGGADTQYF.

The V call is TRBV5-1, the J call TRBJ2-3; TRBD2 aligns across 15 bases. The CDR3 spans 18 residues. V lost 8 bases and J lost 4; bases outside the gene matches: 14. Germline V gene lookup returns CDR1 SGHRS and CDR2 YFSETQ. The CDR3: CASKPGLAGGRVSDTQYF. CDR3 nucleotides: TGCGCCAGTAAGCCGGGACTAGCGGGGGGCCGAGTCTCAGATACGCAGTATTTT.

This clone was detected only a few times. The chain combines TRBV9 with TRBJ1-1; D is unclear. This CDR3 is 14 amino acids long. The V and J ends lost 2 bases and 6 bases respectively, with 14 bases between them. Per the germline V gene, CDR1 is SGDLS and CDR2 is YYNGEE. CDR3 sequence: CASSVAHEGAEAFF. In DNA form, the CDR3 reads TGTGCCAGCAGCGTGGCCCATGAGGGCGCTGAAGCTTTCTTT.

Comment on this clone: The junction shows a germline mismatch at one end, possibly a read error. The chain joins TRBV7-7 to TRBJ2-5; D is unresolved. The CDR3 runs 14 residues. In germline, CDR1 is SSHAT, CDR2 FNYEAQ (reference sequence). The CDR3 here is CASSLDGFQETQYF. The CDR3 nucleotides are TGTGCTAGCAGCTTAGACGGGTTCCAGGAGACCCAGTACTTC.

The rearrangement joins TRBV7-2 to TRBJ2-5, with a weak D call TRBD2 (6 bases). Trimming took off 4 bases at V and 3 bases at J, with 15 bases between the two ends. This CDR3 is 15 amino acids long. Germline V lookup: CDR1 SGHTA, CDR2 FQGNSA. Here the CDR3 reads CASSSMPTRKETQYF. The CDR3 region has the DNA TGTGCCAGCAGCTCGATGCCGACTAGAAAAGAGACCCAGTACTTC.

The J gene is TRBJ2-1, the V gene TRBV5-4; 8 bases are shared with TRBD2. V was pared by 1 base and J by 6 bases, with 6 bases of the junction left unmatched. The CDR3 spans 15 residues. Per germline, CDR1 SGHNT and CDR2 YYREEE (reference sequence). The CDR3 region is CASSLPGGLGNEQFF. CDR3 bases: TGTGCCAGCAGCTTGCCGGGGGGGCTCGGCAATGAGCAGTTCTTC.

This chain links TRBV11-2 with TRBJ2-1; 7 nucleotides line up with TRBD2. The CDR3 covers 13 residues. CDR1 and CDR2 from the germline V gene are SGHAT and FQNNGV. V lost 1 base and J lost 6; bases outside the gene matches: 0. CDR3 loop: CASSLGLANEQFF. In nucleotides, the CDR3 is TGTGCCAGCAGCTTAGGACTAGCCAATGAGCAGTTCTTC.

This clone has only a few counts. This chain joins TRBV28 and TRBJ1-2; tentative D call: TRBD1 (5 bases). The CDR3 contains 12 residues. Per germline, CDR1 MDHEN and CDR2 SYDVKM. V gave up 7 bases and J gave up 3 bases, with 9 bases separating them. The CDR3 sequence is CASTGTDYGYTF. The CDR3 DNA reads TGTGCCAGCACCGGGACGGACTATGGCTACACCTTC.

V usage is TRBV20-1 and J usage is TRBJ2-7; D could derive from TRBD1 or TRBD2 (5 bases each). CDR3 length: 11 residues. Trimming left V 7 bases short and J 6 bases short, with 13 bases between. Germline-derived CDR1 and CDR2 are DFQATT and SNEGSKA (reference sequence). The CDR3 is CSGRWGSEQYF. CDR3 sequence (DNA): TGCAGTGGGAGGTGGGGGAGCGAGCAGTACTTC.

This sequence joins TRBV7-2 and TRBJ1-2; tentative D call: TRBD1 (5 bases). CDR1 and CDR2 from the germline V gene are SGHTA and FQGNSA. The V end was cut by 1 base, the J end by 8 bases, with 11 bases between. This CDR3 contains 13 residues. CDR3 sequence: CASSLGGGLGYTF. The CDR3 DNA reads TGTGCCAGCAGCTTAGGGGGGGGGTTGGGCTACACCTTC.

The chain joins TRBV7-9 to TRBJ1-2; possible D gene TRBD1, 6 bases. V was shortened by 5 bases and J by 5 bases, with 9 bases between the two germline ends. This CDR3 comprises 12 residues. The germline V gene has CDR1 SEHNR and CDR2 FQNEAQ (reference sequence). Here the CDR3 DNA reads TGTGCCAGCAGCGAAGGACAGTATGGCTACACCTTC. Its translation: CASSEGQYGYTF.

The chain recombines TRBV4-3 with TRBJ1-3; D not certain. V was shortened by 0 bases and J by 4 bases, with 13 bases between the two germline ends. CDR1 and CDR2 (germline): LGHNA, YSLEER. CDR3 length equals 16 residues. CDR3 coding DNA: TGCGCCAGCAGCCAAGATTTGAATGTAGGAGGAAACACCATATATTTT. Translating it yields CASSQDLNVGGNTIYF.

This chain uses TRBV19 with TRBJ1-2; D is ambiguous. Germline V gene data show CDR1 as LNHDA and CDR2 as SQIVND (reference sequence). With 7 bases removed from V and 7 bases from J, the gap between germline ends came to 19 bases. The CDR3 sequence is 14 residues long. The CDR3 DNA sequence: TGTGCCAGTATTGGTGACTGGGAAACCAGTGGCTACACCTTC. This sequence encodes CASIGDWETSGYTF.

This clone occurred a few times. The V call is TRBV29-1, the J call TRBJ1-1; D gene ambiguous. The CDR3 is 13 amino acids. Deletions cut 7 bases from V and 5 bases from J, with 17 bases between. Germline lookup yields CDR1 SQVTM and CDR2 ANQGSEA. As DNA, the CDR3 is TGCAGCGCCGGAAGGACGGGCAAGACTGAAGCTTTCTTT. It is translated as CSAGRTGKTEAFF.

This clone was observed once. J is TRBJ2-7 and V is TRBV2, with TRBD1 matching 8 bases. Germline V gene sequence: CDR1 SNHLY, CDR2 FYNNEI. The CDR3 contains 13 residues. Unmatched junction bases numbered 3, after V lost 3 bases and J lost 5 bases. CDR3 loop: CASSDQGAHEQYF. The CDR3 region has the DNA TGTGCCAGCAGTGACCAGGGGGCACACGAGCAGTACTTC.

The sample holds one count of this clone. The genes are TRBV7-2 and TRBJ2-7, with 11 bases fitting TRBD2. The V and J ends lost 3 bases and 4 bases, in that order; junction bases with no gene match: 5. Looked up from germline, CDR1 is SGHTA and CDR2 is FQGNSA. This CDR3 is built from 15 residues. The CDR3 here is CASSFTSGGWYEQYF. CDR3 nucleotides: TGTGCCAGCAGCTTTACTAGCGGGGGTTGGTACGAGCAGTACTTC.

This sequence joins TRBV7-9 and TRBJ2-3; 11 nucleotides align to TRBD2. CDR3 size: 15 residues. V lost 5 bases and J lost 2; bases outside the gene matches: 3. Germline values: CDR1 SEHNR, CDR2 FQNEAQ (reference sequence). CDR3 in amino acids: CASSRTSGFTDTQYF. For the CDR3, the DNA is TGTGCCAGCAGCCGGACTAGCGGGTTCACAGATACGCAGTATTTT.

The chain is built from TRBV7-2 and TRBJ2-5; D is uncertain. Germline CDR1 and CDR2: SGHTA and FQGNSA. The CDR3 is made up of 15 amino acids. V dropped 7 bases and J dropped 1 base, with 16 bases sitting between them. CDR3 coding DNA: TGTGCCAGCATCCGAACCAACTTAGCCCAAGAGACCCAGTACTTC. Translated: CASIRTNLAQETQYF. The full variable domain, in which reference TRBV7-2 and TRBJ2-5 provide the parts outside the CDR3, is GAGVSQSPSNKVTEKGKDVELRCDPISGHTALYWYRQSLGQGLEFLIYFQGNSAPDKSGLPSDRFSAERTGGSVSTLTIQRTQQEDSAVYLCASIRTNLAQETQYFGPGTRLLVL.

The chain uses TRBV25-1 and TRBJ2-3, with 7 bases identical to TRBD2. Per the germline V gene, CDR1 is MGHDK and CDR2 is SYGVNS. The CDR3 extends over 14 amino acids. With 5 bases clipped from V and 2 bases from J, the junction kept 4 bases outside the gene matches. DNA of the CDR3: TGTGCCAGCAGTCCCGGGAGGCACACAGATACGCAGTATTTT. Translated, it gives CASSPGRHTDTQYF.

This rearrangement joins TRBV5-4 to TRBJ2-3, with 7 bases identical to TRBD1. J lost 1 base, V lost 4 bases, and 6 bases had no gene match. CDR1 is SGHNT, CDR2 YYREEE, per germline (reference sequence). The CDR3 is 15 residues long. Here the CDR3 DNA reads TGTGCCAGCAGCGTAATTGGACAGGGCACAGATACGCAGTATTTT. This sequence encodes CASSVIGQGTDTQYF.

The chain employs TRBV11-2 and TRBJ1-6, with unresolved D. V lost 1 base to trimming and J lost 5 bases, with 9 bases between them. The CDR3 has 15 amino acids. Germline V gene lookup returns CDR1 SGHAT and CDR2 FQNNGV. In DNA form, the CDR3 reads TGTGCCAGCAGCTTAGGTGCGCAGAATAATTCACCCCTCCACTTT. As protein: CASSLGAQNNSPLHF.

This clone was seen more than once but under ten times. V is TRBV25-1 and J is TRBJ1-1; perhaps TRBD1 as D (6 bases). The V gene lost 6 bases and the J gene lost 5 bases, with 16 bases spanning the gap. Germline V gives CDR1 MGHDK, CDR2 SYGVNS. The CDR3 is made up of 14 amino acids. The CDR3 here is CASSLTGFRTEAFF. CDR3 DNA sequence: TGTGCCAGCAGCCTAACAGGGTTTCGGACTGAAGCTTTCTTT.

The V gene is TRBV20-1, the J gene TRBJ1-1, with TRBD1 as a possible D gene (6 bases). V lost 0 bases and J 11 bases, leaving 10 bases between the germline ends. Germline CDR1 DFQATT, CDR2 SNEGSKA (reference sequence). The CDR3 has 11 residues. The CDR3 DNA is TGCAGTGCTAGAGACGGGGGGCTCGCTTTCTTT. Amino acids: CSARDGGLAFF.